This T cell receptor beta chain was captured by sequencing in a study of T cells in Graves' hyperthyroidism and ophthalmopathy. This clonotype was picked up many times. V dropped 5 bases and J dropped 0 bases, with 13 bases sitting between them. Germline values: CDR1 MNHEY, CDR2 SVGAGI. The CDR3 totals 16 residues. RNA transcripts provided the source from which TCR beta CDR3 regions were amplified. First-round RT-PCR targeting the TCR CDR3 was performed with the HTBI primer set. TCRdb re-called the multiplex PCR reads through MiXCR, storing one row per CDR3 protein. The table has approximately 300,000 distinct CDR3 sequences, 15% to 20% seen once. Each ophthalmopathy patient scored at least 3 on the Clinical Activity Score and at least 4 on NOSPECS grade, with duration under 3 months.

The rearrangement links TRBV6-5 to TRBJ2-2; possibly TRBD1 or TRBD2 for D (6 bases each). Sequencing was carried out using blood. The sequence came from a man aged 45-65 years with Graves' ophthalmopathy. CDR3 loop: CASSTPGGANTGELFF. DNA of the CDR3: TGTGCCAGCAGTACCCCCGGGGGCGCGAACACCGGGGAGCTGTTTTTT.